Here is one T cell receptor (beta chain) with its context. In the authors' workflow: The assay estimated nucleated cells by amplifying reference gene primers. Assay: immunoSEQ multiplex PCR; the TCRdb copy retains only in-frame clones and omits some. V, J and clone size derive from that table, while D and trimming were established from the DNA sequence. The sample consists of under 300,000 clones, roughly 85% of them appearing once. The sample originates from a study of blood T cell repertoires in COVID-19. Overall study: PBMCs, B-cell-depleted T cells, or T cells provided the cDNA or gDNA that made up the material.

Participant age was roughly 18 to 95 years, and participants resided in fewer than 30 US areas. Clinical history as reported by participants underpinned cohort assignment. This CDR3 is 15 amino acids long. Germline CDR1 is MNHEY and CDR2 is SVGAGI. With 5 bases removed from V and 5 bases from J, the gap between germline ends came to 16 bases. This TCR came from a woman aged 45 to 65 who had recovered from COVID-19. This rearrangement joins TRBV6-5 to TRBJ2-4, with D maybe TRBD1 (6 bases). Sequenced sample: PBMCs or T cells enriched from blood (not recorded which). The CDR3 DNA reads as TGTGCCAGCAGTCCCCAAAAGGACAGTCAAAACATTCAGTACTTC. Its translation: CASSPQKDSQNIQYF.